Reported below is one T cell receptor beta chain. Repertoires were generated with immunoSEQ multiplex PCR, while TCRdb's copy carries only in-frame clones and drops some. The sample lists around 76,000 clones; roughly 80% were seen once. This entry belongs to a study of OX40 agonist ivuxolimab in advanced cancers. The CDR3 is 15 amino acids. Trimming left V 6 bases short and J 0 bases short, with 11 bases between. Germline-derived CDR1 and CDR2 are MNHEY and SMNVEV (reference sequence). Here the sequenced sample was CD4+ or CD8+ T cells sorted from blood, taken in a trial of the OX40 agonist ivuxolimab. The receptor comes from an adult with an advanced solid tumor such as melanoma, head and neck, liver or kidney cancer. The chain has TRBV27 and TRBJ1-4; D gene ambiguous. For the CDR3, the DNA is TGTGCCAGCAGACTCCTCGTCTCAACTAATGAAAAACTGTTTTTT. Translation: CASRLLVSTNEKLFF.